The subject of this entry is one T cell receptor (beta chain). The sample belongs to a study of shared clonotypes between healthy human individuals. Assay used: immunoSEQ multiplex PCR; TCRdb lists only in-frame clones, some missing. The data contain approximately 500,000 clones, roughly 78% of them seen just once; the ten biggest clones take up around 13%. The germline V gene has CDR1 MDHEN and CDR2 SYDVKM. The CDR3 runs 12 residues. Trimming shortened V by 4 bases and J by 7 bases, and 8 bases separated the two germline ends. The sequenced material came from PBMCs. V usage is TRBV28 and J usage is TRBJ2-1; D is undetermined. This TCR was recovered from a woman between 40 and 50 years old in good health. Some clones in this sample may be carry-over from other donors' samples. For the CDR3, the DNA is TGTGCCAGCAGTTCTAATGGGAATGAGCAGTTCTTC. Translation: CASSSNGNEQFF.